This T cell receptor (beta chain) was recovered during a study of T cell repertoires in cytomegalovirus infection. TCRdb analysed the reads with MiXCR anew, one entry per CDR3 protein. The sample carries 150,000 to 200,000 distinct CDR3 sequences, roughly 28% recorded once. The CDR3 is made up of 13 amino acids. The germline V and J ends were trimmed by 5 bases and 5 bases, with 12 bases remaining between them. Germline V lookup: CDR1 SGHVS, CDR2 FQNEAQ. The genes are TRBV7-8 and TRBJ1-1; maybe TRBD1 (5 bases). The source is a human donor in good health (CMV status not recorded). Some clones in this sample may be carry-over from other donors' samples. The specimen sequenced was PBMCs. CDR3 amino acids: CASSLQEATEAFF. CDR3 coding DNA: TGTGCCAGCAGCCTACAGGAGGCAACTGAAGCTTTCTTT.